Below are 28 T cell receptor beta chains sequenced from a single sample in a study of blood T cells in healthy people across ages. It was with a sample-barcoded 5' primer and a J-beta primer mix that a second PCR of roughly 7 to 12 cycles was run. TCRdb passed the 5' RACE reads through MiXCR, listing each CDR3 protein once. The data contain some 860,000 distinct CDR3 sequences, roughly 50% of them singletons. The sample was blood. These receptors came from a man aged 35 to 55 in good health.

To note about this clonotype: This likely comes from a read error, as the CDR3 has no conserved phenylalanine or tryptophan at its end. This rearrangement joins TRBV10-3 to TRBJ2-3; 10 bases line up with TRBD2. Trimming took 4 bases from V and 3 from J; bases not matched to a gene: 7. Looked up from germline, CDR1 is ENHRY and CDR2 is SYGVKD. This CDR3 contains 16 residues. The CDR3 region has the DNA TGTGCCATCAGTGGAGGACTAGCGGATCCTACAGATACGCAGTATTAT. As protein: CAISGGLADPTDTQYY.

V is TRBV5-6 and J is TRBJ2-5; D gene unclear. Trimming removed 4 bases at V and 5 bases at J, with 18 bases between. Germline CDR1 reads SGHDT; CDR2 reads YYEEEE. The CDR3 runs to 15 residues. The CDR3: CASSLGSLGRETQYF. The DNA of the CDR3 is TGTGCCAGCAGCCTGGGATCCCTAGGAAGGGAGACCCAGTACTTC. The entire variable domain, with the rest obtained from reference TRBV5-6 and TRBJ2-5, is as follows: DAGVTQSPTHLIKTRGQQVTLRCSPKSGHDTVSWYQQALGQGPQFIFQYYEEEERQRGNFPDRFSGHQFPNYSSELNVNALLLGDSALYLCASSLGSLGRETQYFGPGTRLLVL.

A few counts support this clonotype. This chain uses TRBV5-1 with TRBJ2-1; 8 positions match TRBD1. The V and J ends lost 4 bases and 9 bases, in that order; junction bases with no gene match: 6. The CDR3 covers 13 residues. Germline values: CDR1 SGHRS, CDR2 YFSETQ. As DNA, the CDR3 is TGCGCCAGCAGCGCTGAGACAGGGGCTGAGCAGTTCTTC. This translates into CASSAETGAEQFF.

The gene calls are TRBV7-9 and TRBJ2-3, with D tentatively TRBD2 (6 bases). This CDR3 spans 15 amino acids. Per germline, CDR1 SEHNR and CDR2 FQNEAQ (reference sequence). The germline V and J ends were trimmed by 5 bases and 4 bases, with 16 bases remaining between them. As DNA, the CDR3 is TGTGCCAGCAGCCAAAACCGGGGGAACGCAGATACGCAGTATTTT. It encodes CASSQNRGNADTQYF.

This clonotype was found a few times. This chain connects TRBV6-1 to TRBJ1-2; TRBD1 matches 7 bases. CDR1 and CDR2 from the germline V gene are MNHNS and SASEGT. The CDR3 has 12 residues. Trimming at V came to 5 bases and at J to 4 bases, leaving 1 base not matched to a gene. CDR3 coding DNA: TGTGCCAGCAGTAGACAGGGCTATGGCTACACCTTC. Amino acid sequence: CASSRQGYGYTF.

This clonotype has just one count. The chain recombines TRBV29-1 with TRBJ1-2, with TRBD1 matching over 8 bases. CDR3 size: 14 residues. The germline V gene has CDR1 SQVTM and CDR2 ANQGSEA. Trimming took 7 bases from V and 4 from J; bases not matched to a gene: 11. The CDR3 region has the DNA TGCAGCGCGGCGGCCAGTACAGGGGGCTATGGCTACACCTTC. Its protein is CSAAASTGGYGYTF.

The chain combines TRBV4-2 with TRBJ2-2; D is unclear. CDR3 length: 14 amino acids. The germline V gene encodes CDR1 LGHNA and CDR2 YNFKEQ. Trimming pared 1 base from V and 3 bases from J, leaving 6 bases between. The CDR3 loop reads CASSQGLHTGELFF. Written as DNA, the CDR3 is TGTGCCAGCAGCCAAGGACTTCACACCGGGGAGCTGTTTTTT.

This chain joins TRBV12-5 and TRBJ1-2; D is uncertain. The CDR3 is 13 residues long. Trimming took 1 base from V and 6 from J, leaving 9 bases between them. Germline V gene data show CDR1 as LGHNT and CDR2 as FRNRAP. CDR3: CASGLAAQDGYTF. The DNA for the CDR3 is TGTGCTAGTGGTTTGGCGGCGCAGGATGGCTACACCTTC.

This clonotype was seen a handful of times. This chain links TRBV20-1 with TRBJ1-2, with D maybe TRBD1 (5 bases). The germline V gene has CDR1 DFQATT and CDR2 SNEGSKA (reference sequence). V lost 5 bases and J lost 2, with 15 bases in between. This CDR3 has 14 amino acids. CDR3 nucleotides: TGCAGTGCTCCCGGGGCCCCCGCCAACTATGGCTACACCTTC. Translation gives CSAPGAPANYGYTF.

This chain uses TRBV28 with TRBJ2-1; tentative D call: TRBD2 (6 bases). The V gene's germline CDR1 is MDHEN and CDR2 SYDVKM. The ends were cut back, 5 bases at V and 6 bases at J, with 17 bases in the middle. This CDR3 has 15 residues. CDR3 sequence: CASSTGGTPGNEQFF. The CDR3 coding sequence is TGTGCCAGCAGTACCGGAGGGACTCCGGGCAATGAGCAGTTCTTC.

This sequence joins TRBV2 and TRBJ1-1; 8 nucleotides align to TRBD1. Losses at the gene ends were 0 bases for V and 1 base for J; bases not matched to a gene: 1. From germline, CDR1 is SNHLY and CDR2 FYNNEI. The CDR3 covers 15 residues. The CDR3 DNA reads TGTGCCAGCAGTGAAGCGACAGGGGAGAACACTGAAGCTTTCTTT. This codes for CASSEATGENTEAFF.

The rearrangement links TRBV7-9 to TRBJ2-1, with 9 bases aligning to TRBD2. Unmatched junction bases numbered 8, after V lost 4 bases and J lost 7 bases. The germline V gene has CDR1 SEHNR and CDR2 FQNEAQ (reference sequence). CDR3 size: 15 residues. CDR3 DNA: TGTGCCAGCAGCTGGGCGGGGGGGATCATTAATGAGCAGTTCTTC. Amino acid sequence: CASSWAGGIINEQFF.

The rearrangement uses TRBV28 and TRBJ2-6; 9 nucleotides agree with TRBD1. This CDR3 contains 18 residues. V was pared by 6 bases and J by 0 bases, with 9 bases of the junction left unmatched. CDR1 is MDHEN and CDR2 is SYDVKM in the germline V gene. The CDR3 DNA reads TGTGCCAGCAGCTTACCGGGACAGGGACTCTCTGGGGCCAACGTCCTGACTTTC. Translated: CASSLPGQGLSGANVLTF.

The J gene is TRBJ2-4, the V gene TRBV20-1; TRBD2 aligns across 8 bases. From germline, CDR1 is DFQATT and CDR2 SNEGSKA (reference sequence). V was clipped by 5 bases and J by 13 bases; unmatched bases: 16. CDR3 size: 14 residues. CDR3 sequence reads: CSAESGSSYNEQYF. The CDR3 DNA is TGCAGTGCTGAAAGCGGGAGCTCCTACAATGAGCAGTACTTC.

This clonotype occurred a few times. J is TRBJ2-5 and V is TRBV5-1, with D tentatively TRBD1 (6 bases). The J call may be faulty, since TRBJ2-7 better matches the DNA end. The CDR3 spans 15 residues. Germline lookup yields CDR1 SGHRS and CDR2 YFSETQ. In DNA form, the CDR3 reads TGCGCCAGCAGCTTGGGACAGGTGAACTCCTACGAGCAGTACTTC. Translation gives CASSLGQVNSYEQYF.

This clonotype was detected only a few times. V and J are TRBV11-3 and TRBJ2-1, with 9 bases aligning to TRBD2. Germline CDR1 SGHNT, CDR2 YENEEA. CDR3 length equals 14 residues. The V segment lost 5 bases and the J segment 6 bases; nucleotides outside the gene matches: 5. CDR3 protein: CASSLSGLANEQFF. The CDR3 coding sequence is TGTGCCAGCAGCCTCTCGGGACTAGCCAATGAGCAGTTCTTC. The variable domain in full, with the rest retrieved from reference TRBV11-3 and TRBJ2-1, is EAGVVQSPRYKIIEKKQPVAFWCNPISGHNTLYWYLQNLGQGPELLIRYENEEAVDDSQLPKDRFSAERLKGVDSTLKIQPAELGDSAVYLCASSLSGLANEQFFGPGTRLTVL.

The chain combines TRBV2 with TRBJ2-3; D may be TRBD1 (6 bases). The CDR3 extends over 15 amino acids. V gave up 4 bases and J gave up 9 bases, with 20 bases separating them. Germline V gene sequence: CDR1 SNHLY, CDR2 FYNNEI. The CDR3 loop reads CASSGGLARPETQYF. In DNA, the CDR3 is TGTGCCAGCAGTGGGGGGCTAGCCCGGCCGGAGACGCAGTATTTT.

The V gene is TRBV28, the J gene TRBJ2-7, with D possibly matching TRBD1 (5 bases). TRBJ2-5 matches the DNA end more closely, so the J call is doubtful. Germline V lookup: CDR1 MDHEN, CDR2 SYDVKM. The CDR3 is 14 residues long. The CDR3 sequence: CASSWLVKGETQYF. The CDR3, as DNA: TGTGCCAGCAGTTGGCTAGTGAAGGGGGAGACCCAGTACTTC.

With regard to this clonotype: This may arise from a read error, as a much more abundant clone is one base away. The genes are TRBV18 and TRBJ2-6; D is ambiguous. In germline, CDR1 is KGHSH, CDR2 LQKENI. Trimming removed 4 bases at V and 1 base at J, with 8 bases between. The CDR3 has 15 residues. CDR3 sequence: CASSQIASGANVLTF. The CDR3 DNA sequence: TGTGCCAGCTCACAAATTGCATCTGGGGCCAACGTCCTGACTTTC.

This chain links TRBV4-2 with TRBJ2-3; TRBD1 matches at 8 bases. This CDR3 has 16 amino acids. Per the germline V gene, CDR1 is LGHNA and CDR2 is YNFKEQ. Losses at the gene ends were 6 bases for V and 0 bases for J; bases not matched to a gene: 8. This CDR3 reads CASSLTGGASTDTQYF. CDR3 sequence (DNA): TGTGCCAGCAGTCTAACAGGGGGAGCCAGCACAGATACGCAGTATTTT.

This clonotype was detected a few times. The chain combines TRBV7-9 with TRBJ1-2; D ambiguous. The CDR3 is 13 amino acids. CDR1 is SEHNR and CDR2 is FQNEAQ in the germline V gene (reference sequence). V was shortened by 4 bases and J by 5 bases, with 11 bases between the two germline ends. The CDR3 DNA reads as TGTGCCAGCAGCTCCCCGACGGAATATGGCTACACCTTC. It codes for CASSSPTEYGYTF. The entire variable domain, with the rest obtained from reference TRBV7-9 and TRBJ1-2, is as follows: DTGVSQNPRHKITKRGQNVTFRCDPISEHNRLYWYRQTLGQGPEFLTYFQNEAQLEKSRLLSDRFSAERPKGSFSTLEIQRTEQGDSAMYLCASSSPTEYGYTFGSGTRLTVV.

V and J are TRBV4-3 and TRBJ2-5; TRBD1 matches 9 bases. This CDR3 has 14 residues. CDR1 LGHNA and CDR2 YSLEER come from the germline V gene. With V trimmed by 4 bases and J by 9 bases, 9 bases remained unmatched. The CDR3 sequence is CASSLRDREAAQYF. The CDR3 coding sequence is TGCGCCAGCAGCCTACGGGACAGGGAGGCGGCCCAGTACTTC.

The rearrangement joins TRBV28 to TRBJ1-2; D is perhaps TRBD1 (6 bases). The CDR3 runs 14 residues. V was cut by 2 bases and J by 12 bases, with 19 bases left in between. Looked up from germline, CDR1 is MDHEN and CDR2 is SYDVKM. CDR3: CASSLRGDTEGHTF. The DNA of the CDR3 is TGTGCCAGCAGTTTAAGGGGGGATACGGAGGGCCACACCTTC.

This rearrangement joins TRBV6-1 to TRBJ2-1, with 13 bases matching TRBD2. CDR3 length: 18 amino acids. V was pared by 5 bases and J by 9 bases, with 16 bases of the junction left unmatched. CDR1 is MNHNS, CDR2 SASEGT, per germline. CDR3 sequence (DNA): TGTGCCAGCAGTAAGGGGGCCAGCGGGACTAGCGGGATAGGTGAGCAGTTCTTC. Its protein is CASSKGASGTSGIGEQFF.

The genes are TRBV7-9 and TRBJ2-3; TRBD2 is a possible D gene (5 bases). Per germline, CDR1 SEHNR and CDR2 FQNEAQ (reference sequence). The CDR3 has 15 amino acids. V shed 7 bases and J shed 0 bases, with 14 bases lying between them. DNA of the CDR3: TGTGCCAGCATCCCCACCCGGGAAAGCACAGATACGCAGTATTTT. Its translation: CASIPTRESTDTQYF.

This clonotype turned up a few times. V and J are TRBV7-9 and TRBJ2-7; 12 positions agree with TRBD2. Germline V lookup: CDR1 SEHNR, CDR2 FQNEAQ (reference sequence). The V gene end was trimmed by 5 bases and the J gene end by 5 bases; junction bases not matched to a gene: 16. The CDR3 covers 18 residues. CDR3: CASSIPGLAGIEDDEQYF. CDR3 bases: TGTGCCAGCAGCATCCCCGGACTAGCGGGAATCGAGGACGACGAGCAGTACTTC.

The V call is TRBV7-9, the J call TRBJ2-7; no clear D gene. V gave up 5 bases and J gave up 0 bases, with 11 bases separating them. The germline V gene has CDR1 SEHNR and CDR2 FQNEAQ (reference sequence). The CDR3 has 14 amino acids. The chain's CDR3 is CASSRAPSSYEQYF. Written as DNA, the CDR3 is TGTGCCAGCAGCCGAGCCCCTAGCTCCTACGAGCAGTACTTC.

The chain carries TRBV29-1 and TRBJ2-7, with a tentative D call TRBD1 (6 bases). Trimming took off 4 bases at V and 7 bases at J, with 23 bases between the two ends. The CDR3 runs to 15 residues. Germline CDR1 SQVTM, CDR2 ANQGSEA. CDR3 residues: CSVVIGWQGKWEQYF. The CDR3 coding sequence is TGCAGCGTTGTGATAGGTTGGCAGGGGAAGTGGGAGCAGTACTTC.